A single sample is the source of the 13 T cell receptor beta chains below, sequenced in a study of control samples from healthy donors and cancer patients. The protocol was immunoSEQ multiplex PCR, while the TCRdb copy is restricted to in-frame clones and leaves out a portion. In the table there are around 83,000 clones, 90% to 95% of which are singletons. Sequencing was carried out using PBMCs. The origin of the receptors is a woman in her thirties or forties with lung cancer.

The chain combines TRBV25-1 with TRBJ2-7; 12 bases agree with TRBD1. This CDR3 comprises 17 residues. V was pared by 4 bases and J by 7 bases, with 14 bases of the junction left unmatched. The germline V gene has CDR1 MGHDK and CDR2 SYGVNS. The CDR3 reads CASSAITSGTGGREQYF. The CDR3 region has the DNA TGTGCCAGCAGTGCGATCACTTCCGGGACAGGGGGCCGTGAGCAGTACTTC.

A single count supports this clone. The chain links TRBV7-6 to TRBJ1-5, with D unresolved. CDR3 length equals 13 residues. V was cut by 1 base and J by 7 bases, with 8 bases left in between. Germline V gene lookup returns CDR1 SGHVS and CDR2 FNYEAQ. In DNA form, the CDR3 reads TGTGCCAGCAGCTTAGGGTACGGGCAGCCCCAGCATTTT. It encodes CASSLGYGQPQHF.

J is TRBJ1-1 and V is TRBV25-1; 11 bases are a match to TRBD1. Germline lookup yields CDR1 MGHDK and CDR2 SYGVNS. V lost 4 bases to trimming and J lost 0 bases; unmatched junction nucleotides: 10. The CDR3 contains 18 residues. CDR3 nucleotide sequence: TGTGCCAGCAGTGTCCTAGGACAGGGGGCGGGACTGAACACTGAAGCTTTCTTT. Translated: CASSVLGQGAGLNTEAFF.

V usage is TRBV2 and J usage is TRBJ2-5; D call uncertain. V lost 7 bases and J lost 5, with 8 bases in between. CDR1 and CDR2 from the germline V gene are SNHLY and FYNNEI. The CDR3 runs to 11 residues. The chain's CDR3 is CASMIVETQYF. The CDR3 nucleotides read TGTGCCAGCATGATAGTGGAGACCCAGTACTTC.

The CDR3 is CASSWTGATEAFF. The CDR3 nucleotides are TGTGCCAGCAGCTGGACAGGGGCCACTGAAGCTTTCTTT. The genes are TRBV27 and TRBJ1-1; 9 bases are a match to TRBD1. From germline, CDR1 is MNHEY and CDR2 SMNVEV (reference sequence). This CDR3 has 13 residues. J lost 4 bases, V lost 6 bases, and 3 bases had no gene match.

For the CDR3, the DNA is TGTGCCAGCAGCACAGGGGCCAACACTGAAGCTTTCTTT. It is translated as CASSTGANTEAFF. The chain employs TRBV12-3 or TRBV12-4 and TRBJ1-1; the match to TRBD1 covers 7 bases. This CDR3 is built from 13 residues. With 6 bases clipped from V and 2 bases from J, the junction kept 3 bases outside the gene matches.

The V gene is TRBV5-1, the J gene TRBJ2-1; 9 nucleotides line up with TRBD1. The ends lost 4 bases at V and 10 bases at J; junction bases unmatched: 9. This CDR3 is 14 amino acids long. Looked up from germline, CDR1 is SGHRS and CDR2 is YFSETQ. CDR3 DNA sequence: TGCGCCAGCAGCCCGGGACAGGGTTTCGAGGAGCAGTTCTTC. Translation gives CASSPGQGFEEQFF.

The chain has TRBV27 and TRBJ2-1, with 9 bases identical to TRBD1. V trimming: 4 bases; J trimming: 5 bases; junction bases outside the gene matches: 0. Germline CDR1 MNHEY, CDR2 SMNVEV (reference sequence). The CDR3 consists of 13 residues. Written as DNA, the CDR3 is TGTGCCAGCAGTTGGGACAGGGACAATGAGCAGTTCTTC. This gives the protein CASSWDRDNEQFF.

The rearrangement joins TRBV11-2 to TRBJ2-1; D is undetermined. Germline V gene data show CDR1 as SGHAT and CDR2 as FQNNGV. This CDR3 is built from 13 residues. The V end was cut by 3 bases, the J end by 8 bases, with 11 bases between. This CDR3 is CASSFQVIDEQFF. The CDR3 region has the DNA TGTGCCAGCAGCTTCCAGGTGATCGATGAGCAGTTCTTC.

The sample holds one count of this clone. V and J are TRBV11-2 and TRBJ1-1, with 7 bases that match TRBD1. The CDR3 extends over 16 amino acids. V trimming: 5 bases; J trimming: 5 bases; junction bases outside the gene matches: 14. Germline CDR1 and CDR2: SGHAT and FQNNGV. Here the CDR3 reads CASSARLVQGWTEAFF. DNA for the CDR3: TGTGCCAGCAGCGCACGCCTTGTACAGGGGTGGACTGAAGCTTTCTTT. Complete variable domain (other parts from reference TRBV11-2 and TRBJ1-1): EAGVAQSPRYKIIEKRQSVAFWCNPISGHATLYWYQQILGQGPKLLIQFQNNGVVDDSQLPKDRFSAERLKGVDSTLKIQPAKLEDSAVYLCASSARLVQGWTEAFFGQGTRLTVV.

The chain's CDR3 is CSVGQIMNTEAFF. The CDR3 DNA sequence: TGCAGCGTTGGACAGATTATGAACACTGAAGCTTTCTTT. The chain carries TRBV29-1 and TRBJ1-1; D might be TRBD1 (5 bases). The CDR3 contains 13 residues. V dropped 4 bases and J dropped 0 bases, with 9 bases sitting between them. Looked up from germline, CDR1 is SQVTM and CDR2 is ANQGSEA.

This sequence joins TRBV19 and TRBJ1-4, with D tentatively TRBD1 (6 bases). V lost 3 bases to trimming and J lost 6 bases, with 20 bases between them. CDR1 and CDR2 (germline): LNHDA, SQIVND (reference sequence). The CDR3 runs 17 residues. The CDR3 spells CASSITRGSLEDEKLFF. The CDR3 DNA follows: TGTGCCAGTAGTATTACCAGGGGTAGTCTCGAGGATGAAAAACTGTTTTTT.

This chain connects TRBV6-5 to TRBJ1-4, with TRBD1 as a possible D gene (5 bases). The CDR3 has 15 residues. V was clipped by 11 bases and J by 0 bases, with 16 bases between them. Germline CDR1 MNHEY, CDR2 SVGAGI. CDR3 in DNA: TGTGCCTGCCTCGGGTGGGGGTCAACTAATGAAAAACTGTTTTTT. Encoded protein: CACLGWGSTNEKLFF.